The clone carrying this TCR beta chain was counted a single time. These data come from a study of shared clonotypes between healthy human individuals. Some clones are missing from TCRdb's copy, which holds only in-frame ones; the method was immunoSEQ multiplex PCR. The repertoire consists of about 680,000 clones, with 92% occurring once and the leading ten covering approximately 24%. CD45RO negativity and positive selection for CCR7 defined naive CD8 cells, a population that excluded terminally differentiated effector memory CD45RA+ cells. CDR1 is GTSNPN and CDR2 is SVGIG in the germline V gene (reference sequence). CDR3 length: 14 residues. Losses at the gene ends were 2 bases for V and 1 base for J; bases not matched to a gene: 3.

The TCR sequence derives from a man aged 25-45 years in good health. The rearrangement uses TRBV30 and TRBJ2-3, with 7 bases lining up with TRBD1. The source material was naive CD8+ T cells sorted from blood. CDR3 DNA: TGTGCCTGGAGTCTGGGGACAGGCACAGATACGCAGTATTTT. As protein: CAWSLGTGTDTQYF.